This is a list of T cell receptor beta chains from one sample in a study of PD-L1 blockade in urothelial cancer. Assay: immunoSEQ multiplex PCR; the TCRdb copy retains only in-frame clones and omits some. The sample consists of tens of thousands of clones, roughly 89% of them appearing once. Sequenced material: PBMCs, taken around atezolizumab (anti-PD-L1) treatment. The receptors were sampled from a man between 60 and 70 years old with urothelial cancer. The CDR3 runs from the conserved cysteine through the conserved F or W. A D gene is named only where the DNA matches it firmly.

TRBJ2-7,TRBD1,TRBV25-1,TGTGCCAGCCCCGACAGGGGAGTAAGCGAGCAGTACTTC,CASPDRGVSEQYF
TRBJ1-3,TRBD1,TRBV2,TGTGCCAGCAATAGAGGGACAGGGTCTGGAAACACCATATATTTT,CASNRGTGSGNTIYF
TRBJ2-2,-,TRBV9,TGTGCCAGCAGCGCTCTGGGACAGAACACCGGGGAGCTGTTTTTT,CASSALGQNTGELFF
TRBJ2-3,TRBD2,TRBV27,TGTGCCAGCAGTCTCAGGGACTATACAGATACGCAGTATTTT,CASSLRDYTDTQYF
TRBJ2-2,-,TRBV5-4,TGTGCCAGCAGCTTCTTCGCGAACACCGGGGAGCTGTTTTTT,CASSFFANTGELFF
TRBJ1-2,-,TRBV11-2,TGTGCCAGCAGCTTAGTTGAAGGACTCTATGGCTACACCTTC,CASSLVEGLYGYTF
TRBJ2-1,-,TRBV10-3,TGTGCCATGGGGGGGCAGCTCAATGAGCAGTTCTTC,CAMGGQLNEQFF
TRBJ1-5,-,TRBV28,TGTGCCAGCAGTTTACGAGGGCCGGGGAGCAATCAGCCCCAGCATTTT,CASSLRGPGSNQPQHF
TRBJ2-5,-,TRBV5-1,TGCGCCAGCAGCGCCGCAGGTCAGGGGCCAGAAGAGACCCAGTACTTC,CASSAAGQGPEETQYF
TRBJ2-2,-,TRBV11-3,TGTGCCAGCAGCTTTGGGGGCGCGAACACCGGGGAGCTGTTTTTT,CASSFGGANTGELFF
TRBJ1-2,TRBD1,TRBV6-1,TGTGCCAGCGGGGACAGGTCCGGCTACACCTTC,CASGDRSGYTF
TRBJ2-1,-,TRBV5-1,TGCGCCAGCAGCCCCTTATTCGACAGCAATGAGCAGTTCTTC,CASSPLFDSNEQFF
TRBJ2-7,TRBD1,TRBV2,TGTGCCGGGACAGGGGGCTTATCCTACGAGCAGTACTTC,CAGTGGLSYEQYF
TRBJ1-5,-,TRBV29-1,TGCAGCGTTGGGGCAGGGAGGCAGCCCCAGCATTTT,CSVGAGRQPQHF
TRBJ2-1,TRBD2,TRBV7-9,TGTGCCAGCACCTCACTATCCGGGACTAGTCATAATGAGCAGTTCTTC,CASTSLSGTSHNEQFF
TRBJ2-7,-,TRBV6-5,TGTGCCAGCAGTTACCTCCTTGGAGGGAGCTACGAGCAGTACTTC,CASSYLLGGSYEQYF
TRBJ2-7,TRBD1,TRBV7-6,TGTGCCAGCAGCTTGGACAGGGGGGGAGCCGAGCAGTACTTC,CASSLDRGGAEQYF
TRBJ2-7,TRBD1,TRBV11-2,TGTGCCAGCAGCTTAGTGACAGGGCCCTACGAGCAGTACTTC,CASSLVTGPYEQYF
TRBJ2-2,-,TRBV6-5,TGTGCCAGCAGTTACATCGTCAACACCGGGGAGCTGTTTTTT,CASSYIVNTGELFF
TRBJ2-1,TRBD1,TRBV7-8,TGTGCCAGCAGCTTAACAACCGGGACAGCTCTCAATGAGCAGTTCTTC,CASSLTTGTALNEQFF
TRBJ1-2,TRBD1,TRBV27,TGTGCCAGCAGTTGTGGGACAGGGGGATCTTCTAGTTGTGGCTACACCTTC,CASSCGTGGSSSCGYTF
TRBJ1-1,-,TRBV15,TGTGCCACCAGCGCAGCCTCGGGGGTGAACACTGAAGCTTTCTTT,CATSAASGVNTEAFF
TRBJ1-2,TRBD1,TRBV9,TGTGCCAGCAGCCCCTGGACAGGGGGCGGCTATGGCTACACCTTC,CASSPWTGGGYGYTF
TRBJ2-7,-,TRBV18,TGTGCCAGCTCACGAGGGTTCGACGAGCAGTACTTC,CASSRGFDEQYF
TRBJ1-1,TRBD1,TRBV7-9,TGTGCCAGCAGCCCTAGGTTAACAGGGGTGAACACTGAAGCTTTCTTT,CASSPRLTGVNTEAFF
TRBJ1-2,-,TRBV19,TGTGCCAGTAGTATCACAGGTCTGGGGGGCTACACCTTC,CASSITGLGGYTF
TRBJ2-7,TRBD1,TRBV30,TGTGCCTGGAGTGTACTACGGGGTCAGGGGGACTACGAGCAGTACTTC,CAWSVLRGQGDYEQYF
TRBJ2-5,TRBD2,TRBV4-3,TGCGCCAGCAGCCAAGGTGGGGGGGGACGTGGTGAGACCCAGTACTTC,CASSQGGGGRGETQYF
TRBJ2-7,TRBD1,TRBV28,TGTGCCAGCAGTTTTGTGACAGGGGGCTACGAGCAGTACTTC,CASSFVTGGYEQYF
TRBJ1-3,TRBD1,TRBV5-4,TGTGCCAGCAGCTTGGACCCGGGACAGTCTGGAAACACCATATATTTT,CASSLDPGQSGNTIYF
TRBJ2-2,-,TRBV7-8,TGTGCCAGCAGCCTCTTGGCCGACACCGGGGAGCTGTTTTTT,CASSLLADTGELFF
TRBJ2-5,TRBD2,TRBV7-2,TGTGCCAGCAGCTCCCCTAGCGGGGGAGAAAAGACCCAGTACTTC,CASSSPSGGEKTQYF
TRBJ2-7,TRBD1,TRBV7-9,TGTGCCAGCAGCTTACAGGGGGATTACGAGCAGTACTTC,CASSLQGDYEQYF
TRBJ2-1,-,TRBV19,TGTGCCAGTAGTTTGACTAGGAAAGCGTCCTACAATGAGCAGTTCTTC,CASSLTRKASYNEQFF
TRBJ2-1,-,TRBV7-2,TGTGCCAGCAGCTTAACGGGGGACTCCTACAATGAGCAGTTCTTC,CASSLTGDSYNEQFF
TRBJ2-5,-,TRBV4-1,TGCGCCAGCAGCCAAGTGGGACTCCAAGAGACCCAGTACTTC,CASSQVGLQETQYF
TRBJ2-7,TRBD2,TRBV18,TGTGCCAGCTCACCCAAGCTAGCGGGAGGCTACGAGCAGTACTTC,CASSPKLAGGYEQYF
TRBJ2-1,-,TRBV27,TGTGCCAGCAGTTTTTGGAGGGGGGGCGAAAGGGGTGAGCAGTTCTTC,CASSFWRGGERGEQFF
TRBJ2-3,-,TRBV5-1,TGCGCCAGCAGCCTCGGGGACTCCACAGATACGCAGTATTTT,CASSLGDSTDTQYF
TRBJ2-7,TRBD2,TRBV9,TGTGCCAGCAGCTTAAGGGGGCACCTAGCGGGAGGAGGCGAGCAGTACTTC,CASSLRGHLAGGGEQYF
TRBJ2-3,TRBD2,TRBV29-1,TGCAGCGCCTGGGGGGGGGCAGATACGCAGTATTTT,CSAWGGADTQYF